This T cell receptor beta chain came from a study of response to subunit inactivated influenza vaccine. Study results and limitations: Authors suggested few new T cells are recruited by each seasonal influenza vaccination.

The V gene lost 0 bases and the J gene lost 4 bases, with 7 bases spanning the gap. CDR1 and CDR2 (germline): LGHNA, YNFKEQ. CDR3 length equals 13 residues. The table lists this clonotype with many counts. Its antigen is not identified. TCRdb ran MiXCR on the RT-PCR reads and lists one entry per CDR3 protein. The repertoire includes hundreds of thousands of distinct CDR3 sequences, approximately 15% of them detected once, and less than 9% sits in the top ten. The sample consisted of PBMCs from blood, taken 14 to 15 days before vaccination. V gene TRBV4-2 combines with J gene TRBJ2-7, with D perhaps assigned TRBD1 or TRBD2 (5 bases each). This TCR came from a man aged 50 to 60 who received an inactivated influenza vaccine. Written as DNA, the CDR3 is TGTGCCAGCAGCCAAGACGGGGCATACGAGCAGTACTTC. This sequence encodes CASSQDGAYEQYF.